The source of this T cell receptor (beta chain) is a study of T cell repertoires in cytomegalovirus infection. Looking at the study overall: Through public TCR beta signatures, both CMV infection and matching HLA type were indicated.

Germline-derived CDR1 and CDR2 are SNHLY and FYNNEI. J gave up 3 bases and V 0 bases, and 7 bases lay outside the gene matches. The CDR3 loop spans 17 amino acids. This clonotype showed up many times. Each CDR3 protein is one row after TCRdb ran MiXCR on the reads. The top ten clones hold roughly 18% of a sample with 110,000 to 150,000 distinct CDR3 sequences, about 6% of them seen once. The sequencing input was PBMCs. This TCR was sampled from a human donor in good health (CMV status not recorded). Some clones in this sample may be carry-over from other donors' samples. The V and J genes are TRBV2 and TRBJ2-5, with 10 nucleotides matching TRBD2. CDR3 in amino acids: CASSEASGLAAEETQYF. The DNA for the CDR3 is TGTGCCAGCAGTGAAGCCTCCGGACTAGCGGCTGAAGAGACCCAGTACTTC.